The sequence of this T cell receptor (beta chain) was determined in a study of shared clonotypes between healthy human individuals. Looking at the study overall: Per donor, three plates held CD4 naive cells, three held CD4 memory, two held CD8 naive and one held CD8 memory.

Deletions cut 4 bases from V and 8 bases from J, with 11 bases between. This CDR3 is 12 amino acids long. CDR1 and CDR2 from the germline V gene are MDHEN and SYDVKM. Terminally differentiated effector memory CD45RA+ cells were excluded by CCR7 positive selection of CD45RO-negative cells. The donors were adults (healthy and HIV-negative) with no recent acute infections or vaccinations. It was at deep level that the assay was run. Clones were sequenced by immunoSEQ multiplex PCR, and TCRdb holds only the in-frame ones, with some missing. The sample carries around 2.1 million clones, 93% recorded once. The genes are TRBV28 and TRBJ1-2; D not resolved. Sequencing was carried out using naive CD8+ T cells from PBMCs. The receptor's source is a man in his late teens or twenties in good health. Some clones in this sample may be carry-over from other donors' samples. CDR3 residues: CASSSEGYGYTF. CDR3 DNA sequence: TGTGCCAGCAGTTCCGAGGGATACGGCTACACCTTC.